This T cell receptor (beta chain) was observed in a study of graft-versus-host responses after intestinal transplantation. Study-level background: Anti-thymocyte globulin induction, then tacrolimus and steroids for about 3 years, went to all recipients.

Generated by immunoSEQ multiplex PCR, the TCRdb table keeps only in-frame clones and is missing some. The sample lists 62,000 or so clones, around 90% seen once, with roughly 1.7% in the top ten. The ends were cut back, 6 bases at V and 2 bases at J, with 13 bases in the middle. The V gene's germline CDR1 is LNHDA and CDR2 SQIVND (reference sequence). The CDR3 runs to 14 residues. The sample here was PBMCs, taken 26 days after transplant. J is TRBJ2-5 and V is TRBV19, with D perhaps TRBD2 (5 bases). The clonotype comes from a human patient who received an intestinal transplant, so some T cells may come from the graft donor. The CDR3 reads CASSLPGKQETQYF. Here the CDR3 DNA reads TGTGCCAGTAGCCTTCCGGGGAAACAAGAGACCCAGTACTTC.